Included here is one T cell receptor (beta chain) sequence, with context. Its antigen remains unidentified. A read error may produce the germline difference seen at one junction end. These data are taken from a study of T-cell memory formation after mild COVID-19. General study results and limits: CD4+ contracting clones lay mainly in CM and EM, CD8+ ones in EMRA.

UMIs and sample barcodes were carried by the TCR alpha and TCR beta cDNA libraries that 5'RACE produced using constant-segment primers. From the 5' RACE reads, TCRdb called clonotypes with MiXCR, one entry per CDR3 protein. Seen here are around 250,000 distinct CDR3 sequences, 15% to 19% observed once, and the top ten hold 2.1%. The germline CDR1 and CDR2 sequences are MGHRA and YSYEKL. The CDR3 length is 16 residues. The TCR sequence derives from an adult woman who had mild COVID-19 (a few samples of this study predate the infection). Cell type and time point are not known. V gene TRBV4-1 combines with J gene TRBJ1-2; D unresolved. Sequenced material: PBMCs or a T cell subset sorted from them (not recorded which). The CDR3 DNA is TGCGCAAGCAGCCAACCGGCCCGCCGGTTAGGGTATGGCTACACCTTC. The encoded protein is CASSQPARRLGYGYTF.